The 9 T cell receptor beta chains below all came from one sample that was sequenced in a study of human T cells and chemical hapten exposure. TCRdb called the RACE reads again in MiXCR, with one record for every CDR3 protein. The table lists roughly 34,000 distinct CDR3 sequences, about 9.3% of them singletons. Documented time point: pre-sensitization, week 0. Treatment in this sample: therapeutic diphenylcyclopropenone sensitization with weekly scalp DPC. RNA extraction used unfractionated whole blood as the source of total RNA. The material was whole blood, obtained in connection with sensitization to the hapten diphenylcyclopropenone (DPC). These TCRs come from a man aged 50 to 60 with alopecia areata. Some clones in this sample may be carry-over from other donors' samples.

This clonotype was recorded a few times. The DNA for the CDR3 is TGTGCCAGCAGCCTGTATAGCGGGAGTCCAGATACGCAGTATTTT. It yields the protein CASSLYSGSPDTQYF. The rearrangement joins TRBV7-8 to TRBJ2-3, with 9 bases fitting TRBD2. CDR1 is SGHVS, CDR2 FQNEAQ, per germline. V trimming: 5 bases; J trimming: 4 bases; junction bases outside the gene matches: 7. The CDR3 sequence is 15 residues long.

This clonotype was counted only a few times. The rearrangement links TRBV24-1 to TRBJ2-2; no reliable D call. The CDR3 totals 13 residues. CDR1 is KGHDR and CDR2 is SFDVKD in the germline V gene. The ends were cut back, 7 bases at V and 0 bases at J, with 5 bases in the middle. The CDR3 here is CATRGTNTGELFF. CDR3 sequence (DNA): TGTGCCACCAGGGGCACGAACACCGGGGAGCTGTTTTTT.

The table lists this clonotype with many counts. This rearrangement joins TRBV2 to TRBJ2-7; possibly TRBD1 or TRBD2 for D (5 bases each). V dropped 9 bases and J dropped 3 bases, with 15 bases sitting between them. CDR1 is SNHLY, CDR2 FYNNEI, per germline. This CDR3 has 13 amino acids. The CDR3, as DNA: TGTGCCAGTGGAGTTGGGGCGGGCTACGAGCAGTACTTC. Amino acid sequence: CASGVGAGYEQYF.

Ten or more counts support this clonotype. V and J are TRBV5-1 and TRBJ2-5; D perhaps matches TRBD1 (5 bases). Germline CDR1 is SGHRS and CDR2 is YFSETQ. The CDR3 contains 15 residues. V was cut by 4 bases and J by 4 bases, with 17 bases left in between. In nucleotides, the CDR3 is TGCGCCAGCAGCCCGTCTCAAGGGGCGCGAGAGACCCAGTACTTC. Translated, it gives CASSPSQGARETQYF.

This clonotype was seen a few times. V gene TRBV29-1 combines with J gene TRBJ1-1, with no clear D. The ends were cut back, 7 bases at V and 6 bases at J, with 15 bases in the middle. Looked up from germline, CDR1 is SQVTM and CDR2 is ANQGSEA. There are 12 residues in the CDR3. The DNA for the CDR3 is TGCAGCGCCGAGTGGGTACTACCTGAAGCTTTCTTT. It encodes CSAEWVLPEAFF.

Ten or more counts support this clonotype. The chain recombines TRBV6-1 with TRBJ2-1; 9 bases map to TRBD2. Per the germline V gene, CDR1 is MNHNS and CDR2 is SASEGT. Trimming removed 1 base from V and 1 base from J; junction bases left unmatched: 5. CDR3 length equals 17 residues. The CDR3 is CASSEDVAGASYNEQFF. The CDR3 coding sequence is TGTGCCAGCAGTGAAGACGTAGCGGGAGCATCCTACAATGAGCAGTTCTTC.

The chain uses TRBV24-1 and TRBJ2-2; D is unclear. This CDR3 comprises 16 residues. Trimming removed 3 bases at V and 2 bases at J, with 12 bases between. Germline CDR1 is KGHDR and CDR2 is SFDVKD. CDR3 in amino acids: CATSDIGRFNTGELFF. CDR3 nucleotide sequence: TGTGCCACCAGTGATATAGGACGATTTAACACCGGGGAGCTGTTTTTT.

This clonotype came up many times. The V and J genes are TRBV2 and TRBJ2-1; the D is unclear. The CDR3 is 11 amino acids. The germline gives CDR1 SNHLY, CDR2 FYNNEI. Trimming pared 7 bases from V and 2 bases from J, leaving 3 bases between. This CDR3 reads CASKTYNEQFF. The CDR3, as DNA: TGTGCCAGCAAGACCTACAATGAGCAGTTCTTC.

This clonotype appeared many times. J is TRBJ2-1 and V is TRBV4-1; D may be TRBD2 (6 bases). CDR3 length equals 14 residues. Germline V gene data show CDR1 as MGHRA and CDR2 as YSYEKL. V was cut by 1 base and J by 9 bases, with 13 bases left in between. The DNA for the CDR3 is TGCGCCAGCAGCCAAGGCCTTTTCGGGGGTGAGCAGTTCTTC. Its protein is CASSQGLFGGEQFF.